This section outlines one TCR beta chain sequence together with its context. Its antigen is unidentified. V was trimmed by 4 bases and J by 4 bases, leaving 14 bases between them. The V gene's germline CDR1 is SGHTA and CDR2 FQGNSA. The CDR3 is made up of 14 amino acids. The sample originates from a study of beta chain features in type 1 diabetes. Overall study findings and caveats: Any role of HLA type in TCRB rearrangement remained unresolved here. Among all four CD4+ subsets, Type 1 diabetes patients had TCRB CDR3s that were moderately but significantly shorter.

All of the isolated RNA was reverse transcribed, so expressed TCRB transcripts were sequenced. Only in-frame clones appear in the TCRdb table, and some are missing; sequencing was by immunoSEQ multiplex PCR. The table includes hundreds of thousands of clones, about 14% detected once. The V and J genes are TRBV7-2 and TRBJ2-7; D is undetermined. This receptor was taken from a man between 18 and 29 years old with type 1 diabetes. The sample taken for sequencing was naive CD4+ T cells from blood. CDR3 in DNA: TGTGCCAGCAGCTGGGCCACGGAACTTTACGAGCAGTACTTC. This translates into CASSWATELYEQYF. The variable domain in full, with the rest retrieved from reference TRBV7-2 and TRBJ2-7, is GAGVSQSPSNKVTEKGKDVELRCDPISGHTALYWYRQSLGQGLEFLIYFQGNSAPDKSGLPSDRFSAERTGGSVSTLTIQRTQQEDSAVYLCASSWATELYEQYFGPGTRLTVT.